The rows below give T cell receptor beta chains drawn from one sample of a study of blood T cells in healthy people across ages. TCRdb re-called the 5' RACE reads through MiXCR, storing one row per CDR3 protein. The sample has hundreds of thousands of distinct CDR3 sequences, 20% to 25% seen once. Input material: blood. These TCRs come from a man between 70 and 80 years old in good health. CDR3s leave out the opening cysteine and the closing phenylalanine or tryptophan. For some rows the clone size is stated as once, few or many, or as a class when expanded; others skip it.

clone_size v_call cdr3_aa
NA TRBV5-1 ASSPRIGGADTEAF
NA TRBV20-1 SARAPVGSETQY
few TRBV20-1 SARDGGSLEQF
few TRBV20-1 SAREGSGRETQY
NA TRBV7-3 ASSLGLPGIYEQY
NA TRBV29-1 SAKASSGGYNEQF
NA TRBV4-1 ASSQTPGPEQETQY
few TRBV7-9 ASSLISGRAYEQY
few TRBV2 ASSLQGVVGNTIY
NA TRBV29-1 SALQGTHSYEQY
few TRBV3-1 ASSQDFSGSNEQF
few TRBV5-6 ASSLVDQGGDIQY
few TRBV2 ASSEEGQY
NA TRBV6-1 ATEPALSYEQY
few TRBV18 ASSPSGGPGYEQF
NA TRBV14 ASSSPDRGRTDTRY
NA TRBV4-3 ASGQDIASGYEQY
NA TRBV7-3 ASAPLAGGPNEQF
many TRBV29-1 SVGGQGGGSYGYT
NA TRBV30 AWSLQGTRELF
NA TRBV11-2 ASSYGTPSGSRETQY
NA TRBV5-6 ASSLGFGTSGRHEQF
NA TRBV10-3 AIPGTSGSLAGELF
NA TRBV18 ASSGGTASSPLH
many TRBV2 ASIGGTSGTGELF
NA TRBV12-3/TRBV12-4 ASSLAGSNGYT
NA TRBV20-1 SARDAGYSTGELF
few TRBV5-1 ASSLPETGIGETQY
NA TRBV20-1 SAEISGSYEQY